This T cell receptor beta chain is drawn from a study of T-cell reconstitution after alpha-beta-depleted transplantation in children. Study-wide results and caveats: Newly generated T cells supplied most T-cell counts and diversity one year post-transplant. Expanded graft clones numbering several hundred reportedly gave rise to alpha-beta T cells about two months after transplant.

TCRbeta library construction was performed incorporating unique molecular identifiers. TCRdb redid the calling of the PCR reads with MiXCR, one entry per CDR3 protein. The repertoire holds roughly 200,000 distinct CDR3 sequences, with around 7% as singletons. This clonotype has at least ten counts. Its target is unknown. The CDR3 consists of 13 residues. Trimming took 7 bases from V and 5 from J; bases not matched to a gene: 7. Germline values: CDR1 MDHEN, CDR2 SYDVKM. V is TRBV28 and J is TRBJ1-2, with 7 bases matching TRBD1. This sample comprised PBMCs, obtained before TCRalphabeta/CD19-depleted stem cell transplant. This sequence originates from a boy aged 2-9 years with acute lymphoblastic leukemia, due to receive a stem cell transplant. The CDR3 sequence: CASKTGTLYGYTF. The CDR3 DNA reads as TGTGCCAGCAAGACAGGGACCCTGTATGGCTACACCTTC.